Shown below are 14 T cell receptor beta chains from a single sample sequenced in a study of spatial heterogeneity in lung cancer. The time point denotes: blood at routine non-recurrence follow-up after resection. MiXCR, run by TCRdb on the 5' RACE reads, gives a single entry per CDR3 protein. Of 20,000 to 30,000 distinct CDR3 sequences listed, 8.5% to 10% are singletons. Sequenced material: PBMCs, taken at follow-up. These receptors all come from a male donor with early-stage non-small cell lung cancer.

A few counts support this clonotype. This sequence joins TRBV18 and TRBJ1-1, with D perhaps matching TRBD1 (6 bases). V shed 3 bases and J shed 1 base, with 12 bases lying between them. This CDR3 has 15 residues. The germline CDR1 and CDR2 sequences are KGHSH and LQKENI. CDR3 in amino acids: CASSPRQGQNTEAFF. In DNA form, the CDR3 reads TGTGCCAGCTCACCCCGCCAGGGACAGAACACTGAAGCTTTCTTT.

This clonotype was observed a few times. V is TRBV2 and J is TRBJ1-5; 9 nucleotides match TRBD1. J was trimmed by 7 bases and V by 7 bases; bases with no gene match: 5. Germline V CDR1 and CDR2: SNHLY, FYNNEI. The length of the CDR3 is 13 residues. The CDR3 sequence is CASMDRGGQPQHF. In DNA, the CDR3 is TGTGCCAGCATGGACAGGGGCGGGCAGCCCCAGCATTTT.

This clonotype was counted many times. This CDR3 is CSARTRTNTGELFF. CDR3 DNA sequence: TGCAGTGCTAGAACTAGGACGAACACCGGGGAGCTGTTTTTT. J is TRBJ2-2 and V is TRBV20-1; weak D call: TRBD2 (5 bases). The V and J ends lost 2 bases and 0 bases respectively, with 7 bases between them. Germline V gene data show CDR1 as DFQATT and CDR2 as SNEGSKA (reference sequence). This CDR3 has 14 residues.

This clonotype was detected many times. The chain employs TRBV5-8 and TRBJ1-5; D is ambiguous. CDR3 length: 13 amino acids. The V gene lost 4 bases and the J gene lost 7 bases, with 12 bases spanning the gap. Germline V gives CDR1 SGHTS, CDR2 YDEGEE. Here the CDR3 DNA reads TGTGCCAGCAGCACGAATAATTGGCAGCCCCAGCATTTT. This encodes CASSTNNWQPQHF.

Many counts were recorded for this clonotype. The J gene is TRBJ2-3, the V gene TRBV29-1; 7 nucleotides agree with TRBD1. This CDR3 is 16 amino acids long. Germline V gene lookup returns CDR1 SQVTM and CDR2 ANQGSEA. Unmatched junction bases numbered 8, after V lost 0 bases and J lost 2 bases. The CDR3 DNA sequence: TGCAGCGTTGAAGATCAAGGGCAGGGGGACACAGATACGCAGTATTTT. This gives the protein CSVEDQGQGDTDTQYF.

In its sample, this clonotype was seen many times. As DNA, the CDR3 is TGTGCCAGCAGTTTGAAGGGGACGCAGTATTTT. It encodes CASSLKGTQYF. The rearrangement uses TRBV6-5 and TRBJ2-3, with D possibly TRBD1 on 5 matching bases. V dropped 4 bases and J dropped 9 bases, with 8 bases sitting between them. Germline V CDR1 and CDR2: MNHEY, SVGAGI. The CDR3 runs 11 residues.

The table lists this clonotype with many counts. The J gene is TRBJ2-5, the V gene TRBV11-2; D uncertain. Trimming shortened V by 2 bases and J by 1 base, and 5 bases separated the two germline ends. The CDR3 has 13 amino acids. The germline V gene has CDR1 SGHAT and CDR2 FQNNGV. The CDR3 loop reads CASSLPLQETQYF. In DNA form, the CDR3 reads TGTGCCAGCAGCTTACCACTCCAAGAGACCCAGTACTTC.

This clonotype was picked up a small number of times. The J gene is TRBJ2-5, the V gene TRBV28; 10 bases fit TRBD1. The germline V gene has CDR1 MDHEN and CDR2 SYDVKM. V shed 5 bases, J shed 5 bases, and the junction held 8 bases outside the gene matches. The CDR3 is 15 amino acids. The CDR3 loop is CASSAPGTGDETQYF. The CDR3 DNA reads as TGTGCCAGCAGTGCGCCCGGGACAGGGGACGAGACCCAGTACTTC.

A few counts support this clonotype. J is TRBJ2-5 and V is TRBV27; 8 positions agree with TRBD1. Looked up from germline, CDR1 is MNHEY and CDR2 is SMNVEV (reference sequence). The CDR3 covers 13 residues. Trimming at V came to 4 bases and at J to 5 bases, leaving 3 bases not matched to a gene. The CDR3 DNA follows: TGTGCCAGCAGTTGGACAGGGAGGGAGACCCAGTACTTC. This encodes CASSWTGRETQYF.

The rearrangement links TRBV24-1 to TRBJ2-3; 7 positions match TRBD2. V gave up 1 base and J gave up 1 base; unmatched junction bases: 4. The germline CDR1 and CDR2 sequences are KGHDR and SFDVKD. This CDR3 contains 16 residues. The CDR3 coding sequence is TGTGCCACCAGTGATTTAAGCGGGGCCGGCACAGATACGCAGTATTTT. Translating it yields CATSDLSGAGTDTQYF.

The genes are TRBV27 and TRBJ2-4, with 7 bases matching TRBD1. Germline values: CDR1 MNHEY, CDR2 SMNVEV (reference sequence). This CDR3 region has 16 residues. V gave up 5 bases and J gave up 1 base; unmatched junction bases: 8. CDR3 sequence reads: CASSAAGTAAKNIQYF. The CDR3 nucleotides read TGTGCCAGCAGTGCGGCCGGGACAGCGGCCAAAAACATTCAGTACTTC.

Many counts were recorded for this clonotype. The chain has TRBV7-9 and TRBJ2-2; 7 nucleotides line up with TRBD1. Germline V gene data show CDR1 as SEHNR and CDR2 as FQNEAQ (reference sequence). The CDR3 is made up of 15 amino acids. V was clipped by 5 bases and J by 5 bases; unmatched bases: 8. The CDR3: CASSPDRARTGELFF. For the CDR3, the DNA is TGTGCCAGCAGCCCCGACAGGGCGAGAACCGGGGAGCTGTTTTTT.

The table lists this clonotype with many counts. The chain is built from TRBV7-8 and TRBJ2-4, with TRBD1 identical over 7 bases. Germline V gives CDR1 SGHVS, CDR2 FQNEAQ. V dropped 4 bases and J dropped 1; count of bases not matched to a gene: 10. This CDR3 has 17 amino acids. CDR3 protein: CASSSRGQGEAKNIQYF. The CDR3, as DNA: TGTGCCAGCAGCTCCCGCGGGCAGGGGGAGGCCAAAAACATTCAGTACTTC. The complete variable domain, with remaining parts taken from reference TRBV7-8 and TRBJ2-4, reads GAGVSQSPRYKVAKRGQDVALRCDPISGHVSLFWYQQALGQGPEFLTYFQNEAQLDKSGLPSDRFFAERPEGSVSTLKIQRTQQEDSAVYLCASSSRGQGEAKNIQYFGAGTRLSVL.

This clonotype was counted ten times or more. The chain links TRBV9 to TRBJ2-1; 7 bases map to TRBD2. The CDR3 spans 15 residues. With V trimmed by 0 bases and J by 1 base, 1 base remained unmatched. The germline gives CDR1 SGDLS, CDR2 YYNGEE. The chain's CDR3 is CASSVGLASYNEQFF. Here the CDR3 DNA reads TGTGCCAGCAGCGTAGGACTAGCTTCCTACAATGAGCAGTTCTTC.